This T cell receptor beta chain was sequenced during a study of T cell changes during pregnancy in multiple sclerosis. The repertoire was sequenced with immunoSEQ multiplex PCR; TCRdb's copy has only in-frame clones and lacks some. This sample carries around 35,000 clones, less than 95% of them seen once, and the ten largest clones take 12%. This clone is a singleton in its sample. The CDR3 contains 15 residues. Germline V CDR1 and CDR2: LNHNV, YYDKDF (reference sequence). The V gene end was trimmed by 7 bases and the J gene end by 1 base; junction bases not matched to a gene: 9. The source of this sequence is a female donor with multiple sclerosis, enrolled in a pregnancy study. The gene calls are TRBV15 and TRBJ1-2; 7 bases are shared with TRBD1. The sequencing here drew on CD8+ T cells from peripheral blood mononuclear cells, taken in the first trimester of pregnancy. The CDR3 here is CATNPGQTFNYGYTF. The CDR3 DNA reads TGTGCCACCAACCCGGGACAGACATTTAACTATGGCTACACCTTC.